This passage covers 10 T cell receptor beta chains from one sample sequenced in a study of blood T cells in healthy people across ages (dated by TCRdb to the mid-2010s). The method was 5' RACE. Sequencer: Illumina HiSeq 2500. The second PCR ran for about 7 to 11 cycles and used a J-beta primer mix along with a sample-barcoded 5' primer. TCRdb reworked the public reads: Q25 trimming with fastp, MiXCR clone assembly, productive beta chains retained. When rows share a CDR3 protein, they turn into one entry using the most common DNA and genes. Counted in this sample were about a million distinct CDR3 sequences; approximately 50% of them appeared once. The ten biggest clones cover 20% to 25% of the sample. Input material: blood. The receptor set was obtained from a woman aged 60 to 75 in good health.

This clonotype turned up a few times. CDR3 protein: CASSPSGGVDEQFF. The CDR3 DNA reads TGTGCCAGCTCACCGAGCGGGGGGGTCGATGAGCAGTTCTTC. The rearrangement uses TRBV18 and TRBJ2-1, with 10 bases that match TRBD2. This CDR3 has 14 amino acids. The V and J ends lost 3 bases and 8 bases, in that order; junction bases with no gene match: 4. CDR1 KGHSH and CDR2 LQKENI come from the germline V gene.

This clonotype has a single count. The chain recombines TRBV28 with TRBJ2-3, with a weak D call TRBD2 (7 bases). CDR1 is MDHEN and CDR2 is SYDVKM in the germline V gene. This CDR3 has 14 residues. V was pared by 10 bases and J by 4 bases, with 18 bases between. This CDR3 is CANSPGGLPDTQYF. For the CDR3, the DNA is TGTGCCAACTCGCCCGGGGGGCTGCCAGATACGCAGTATTTT.

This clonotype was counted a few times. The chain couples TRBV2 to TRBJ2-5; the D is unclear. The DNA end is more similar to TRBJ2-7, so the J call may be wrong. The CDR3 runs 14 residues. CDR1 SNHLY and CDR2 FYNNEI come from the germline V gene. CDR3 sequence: CASSFPPQVVEQYF. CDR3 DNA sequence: TGTGCCAGCAGTTTTCCGCCCCAGGTAGTCGAGCAGTACTTC.

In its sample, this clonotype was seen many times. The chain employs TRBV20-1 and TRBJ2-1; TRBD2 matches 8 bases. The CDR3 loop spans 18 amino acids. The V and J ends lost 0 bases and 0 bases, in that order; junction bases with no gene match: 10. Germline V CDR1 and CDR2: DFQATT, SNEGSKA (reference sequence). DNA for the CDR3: TGCAGTGCTAGAGAGGCTAGCGGGTATTACGACTCCTACAATGAGCAGTTCTTC. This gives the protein CSAREASGYYDSYNEQFF.

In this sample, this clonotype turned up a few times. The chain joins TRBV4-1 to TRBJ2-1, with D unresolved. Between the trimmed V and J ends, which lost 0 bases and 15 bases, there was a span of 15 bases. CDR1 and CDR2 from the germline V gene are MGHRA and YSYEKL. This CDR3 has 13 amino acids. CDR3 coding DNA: TGCGCCAGCAGCCAAGATGGGGTTCGCCGGTGGTTCTTC. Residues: CASSQDGVRRWFF.

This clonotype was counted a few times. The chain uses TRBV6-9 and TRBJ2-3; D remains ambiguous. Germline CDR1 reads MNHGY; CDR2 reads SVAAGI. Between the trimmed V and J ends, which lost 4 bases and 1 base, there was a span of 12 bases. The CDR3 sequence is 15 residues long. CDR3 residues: CASSWLEHGTDTQYF. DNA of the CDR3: TGTGCCAGCAGTTGGTTAGAGCATGGCACAGATACGCAGTATTTT.

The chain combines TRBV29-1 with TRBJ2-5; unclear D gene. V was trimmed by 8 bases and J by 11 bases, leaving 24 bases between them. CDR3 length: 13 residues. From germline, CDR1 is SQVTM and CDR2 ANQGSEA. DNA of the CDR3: TGCAGCTACCCCGGTTTAGGCTACAATGAGCAGTACTTC. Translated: CSYPGLGYNEQYF.

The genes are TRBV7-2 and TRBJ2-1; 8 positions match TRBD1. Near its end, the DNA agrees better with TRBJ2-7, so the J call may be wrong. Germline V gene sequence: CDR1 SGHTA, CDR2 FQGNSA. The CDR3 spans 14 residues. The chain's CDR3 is CASSQGADHNEQYF. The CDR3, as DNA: TGTGCCAGCAGTCAGGGGGCTGATCACAATGAGCAGTACTTC.

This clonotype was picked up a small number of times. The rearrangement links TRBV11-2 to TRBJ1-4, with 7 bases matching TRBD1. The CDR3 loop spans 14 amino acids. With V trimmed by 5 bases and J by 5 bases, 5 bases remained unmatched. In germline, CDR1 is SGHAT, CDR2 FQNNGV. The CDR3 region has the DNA TGTGCCAGCAGCGTGGACAGGAGGAATGAAAAACTGTTTTTT. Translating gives CASSVDRRNEKLFF.

CDR3 DNA: TGCAGCGTTGCTATTCGGCAGGGACCATCTTGTGAGCAGTTCTTC. Translating gives CSVAIRQGPSCEQFF. V is TRBV29-1 and J is TRBJ2-1; D is perhaps TRBD1 or TRBD2 (5 bases each). Germline V gives CDR1 SQVTM, CDR2 ANQGSEA. The V and J ends lost 4 bases and 9 bases respectively, with 22 bases between them. The CDR3 is made up of 15 amino acids.